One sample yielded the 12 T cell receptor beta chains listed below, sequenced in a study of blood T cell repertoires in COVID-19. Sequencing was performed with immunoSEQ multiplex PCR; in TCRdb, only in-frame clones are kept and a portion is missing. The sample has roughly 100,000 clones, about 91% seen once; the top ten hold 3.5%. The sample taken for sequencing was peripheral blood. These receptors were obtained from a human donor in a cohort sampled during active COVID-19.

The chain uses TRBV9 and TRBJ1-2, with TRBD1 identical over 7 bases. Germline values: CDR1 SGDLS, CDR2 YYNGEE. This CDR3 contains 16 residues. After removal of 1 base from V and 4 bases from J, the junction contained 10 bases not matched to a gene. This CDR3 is CASSVSPGGAIYGYTF. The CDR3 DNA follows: TGTGCCAGCAGCGTATCACCAGGGGGAGCGATCTATGGCTACACCTTC.

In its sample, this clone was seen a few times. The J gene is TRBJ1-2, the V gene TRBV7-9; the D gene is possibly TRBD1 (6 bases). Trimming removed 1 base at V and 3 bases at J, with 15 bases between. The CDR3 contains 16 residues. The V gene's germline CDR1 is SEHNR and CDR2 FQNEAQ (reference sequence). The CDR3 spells CASSLGPGGADYGYTF. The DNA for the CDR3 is TGTGCCAGCAGCTTAGGACCTGGGGGCGCTGACTATGGCTACACCTTC.

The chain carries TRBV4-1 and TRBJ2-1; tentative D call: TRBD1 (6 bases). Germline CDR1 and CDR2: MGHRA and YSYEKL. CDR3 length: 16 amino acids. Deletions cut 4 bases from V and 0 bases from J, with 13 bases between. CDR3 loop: CASSPGAGLSYNEQFF. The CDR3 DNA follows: TGCGCCAGCAGCCCAGGGGCCGGGCTCTCCTACAATGAGCAGTTCTTC.

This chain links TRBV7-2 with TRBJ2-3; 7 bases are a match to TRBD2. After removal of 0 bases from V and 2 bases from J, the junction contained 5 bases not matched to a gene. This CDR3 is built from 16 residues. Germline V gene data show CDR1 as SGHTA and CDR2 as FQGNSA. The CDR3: CASSLAGLAATDTQYF. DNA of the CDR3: TGTGCCAGCAGCTTAGCTGGCCTAGCGGCCACAGATACGCAGTATTTT.

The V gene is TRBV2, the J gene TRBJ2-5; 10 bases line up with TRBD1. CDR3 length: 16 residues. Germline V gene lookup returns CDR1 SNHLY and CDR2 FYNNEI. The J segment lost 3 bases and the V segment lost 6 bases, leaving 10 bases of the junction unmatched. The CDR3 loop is CASRRRQGAREETQYF. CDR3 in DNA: TGTGCCAGCAGACGGAGACAGGGGGCGAGGGAAGAGACCCAGTACTTC.

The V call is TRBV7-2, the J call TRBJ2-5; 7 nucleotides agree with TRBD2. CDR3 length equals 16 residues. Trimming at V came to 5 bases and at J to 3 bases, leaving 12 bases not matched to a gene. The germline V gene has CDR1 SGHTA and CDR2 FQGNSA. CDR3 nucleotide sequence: TGTGCCAGCAGCCAGCCCCGCGGGAGTTGGGAAGAGACCCAGTACTTC. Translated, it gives CASSQPRGSWEETQYF.

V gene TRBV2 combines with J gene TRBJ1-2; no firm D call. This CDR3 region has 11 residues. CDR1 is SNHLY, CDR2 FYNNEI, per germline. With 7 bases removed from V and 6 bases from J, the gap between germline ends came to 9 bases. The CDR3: CASKGGHGYTF. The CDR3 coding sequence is TGTGCCAGCAAGGGAGGGCATGGCTACACCTTC.

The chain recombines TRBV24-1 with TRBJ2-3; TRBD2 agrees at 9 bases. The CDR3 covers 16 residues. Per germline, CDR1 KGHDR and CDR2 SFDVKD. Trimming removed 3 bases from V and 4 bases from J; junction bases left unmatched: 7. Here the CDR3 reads CATSDVASGKADTQYF. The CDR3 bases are TGTGCCACCAGTGATGTCGCTAGCGGGAAGGCAGATACGCAGTATTTT.

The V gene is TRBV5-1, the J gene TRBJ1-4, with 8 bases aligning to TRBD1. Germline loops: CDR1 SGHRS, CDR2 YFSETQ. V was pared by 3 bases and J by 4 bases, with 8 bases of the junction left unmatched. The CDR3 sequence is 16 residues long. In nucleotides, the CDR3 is TGCGCCAGCAGCTATTCCCCGGGACAGGTTAATGAAAAACTGTTTTTT. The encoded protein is CASSYSPGQVNEKLFF. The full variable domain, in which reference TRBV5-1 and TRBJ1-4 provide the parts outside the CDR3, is KAGVTQTPRYLIKTRGQQVTLSCSPISGHRSVSWYQQTPGQGLQFLFEYFSETQRNKGNFPGRFSGRQFSNSRSEMNVSTLELGDSALYLCASSYSPGQVNEKLFFGSGTQLSVL.

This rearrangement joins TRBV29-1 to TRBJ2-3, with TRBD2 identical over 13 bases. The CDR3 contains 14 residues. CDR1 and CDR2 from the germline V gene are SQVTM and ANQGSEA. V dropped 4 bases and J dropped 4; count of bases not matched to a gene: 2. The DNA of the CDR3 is TGCAGCGTTGGACTAGCGGGAGGCTCAGATACGCAGTATTTT. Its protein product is CSVGLAGGSDTQYF.

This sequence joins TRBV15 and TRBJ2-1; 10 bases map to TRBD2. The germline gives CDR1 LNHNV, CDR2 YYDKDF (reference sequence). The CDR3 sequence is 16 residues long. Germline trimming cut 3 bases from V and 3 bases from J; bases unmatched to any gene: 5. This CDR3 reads CATSSGGLAVYNEQFF. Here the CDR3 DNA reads TGTGCCACCAGCAGTGGAGGACTAGCGGTCTACAATGAGCAGTTCTTC.

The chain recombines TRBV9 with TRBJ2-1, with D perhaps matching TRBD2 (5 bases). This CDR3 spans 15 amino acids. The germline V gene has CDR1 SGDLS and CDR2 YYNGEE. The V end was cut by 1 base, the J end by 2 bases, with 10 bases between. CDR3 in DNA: TGTGCCAGCAGCGTAATGAGGGCTGCCTACAATGAGCAGTTCTTC. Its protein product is CASSVMRAAYNEQFF.